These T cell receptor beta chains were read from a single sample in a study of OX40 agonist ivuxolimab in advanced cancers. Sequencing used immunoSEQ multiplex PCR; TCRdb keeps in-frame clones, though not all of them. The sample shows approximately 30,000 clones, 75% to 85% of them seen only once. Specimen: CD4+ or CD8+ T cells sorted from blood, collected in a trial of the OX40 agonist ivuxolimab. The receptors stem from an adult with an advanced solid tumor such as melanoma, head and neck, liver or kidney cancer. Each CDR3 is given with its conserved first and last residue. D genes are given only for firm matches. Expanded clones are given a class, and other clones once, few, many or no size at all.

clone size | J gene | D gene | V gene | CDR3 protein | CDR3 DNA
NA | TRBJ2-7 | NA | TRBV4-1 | CASSQATSSTYEQYF | TGCGCCAGCAGCCAAGCCACTAGCAGCACCTACGAGCAGTACTTC
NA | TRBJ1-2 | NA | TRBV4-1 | CASSQVGGQDYGYTF | TGCGCCAGCAGCCAAGTAGGGGGGCAGGACTATGGCTACACCTTC
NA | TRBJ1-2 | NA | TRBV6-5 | CASSYGRSFNYGYTF | TGTGCCAGCAGTTACGGTCGCAGCTTTAACTATGGCTACACCTTC
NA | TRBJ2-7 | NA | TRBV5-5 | CASSLDQKASYEQYF | TGTGCCAGCAGCTTGGACCAGAAAGCCTCCTACGAGCAGTACTTC
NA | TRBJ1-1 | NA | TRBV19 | CASSAGRGNTEAFF | TGTGCCAGTAGTGCGGGACGGGGGAACACTGAAGCTTTCTTT
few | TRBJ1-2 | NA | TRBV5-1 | CASSDEVGFGYTF | TGCGCCAGCAGCGACGAAGTGGGTTTTGGCTACACCTTC
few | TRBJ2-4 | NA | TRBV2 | CASSEIPSRENIQYF | TGTGCCAGCAGTGAAATTCCCTCGAGGGAGAACATTCAGTACTTC
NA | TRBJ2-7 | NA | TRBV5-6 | CASSLAGTYEQYF | TGTGCCAGCAGCTTAGCCGGGACCTACGAGCAGTACTTC
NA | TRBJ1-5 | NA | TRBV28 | CASSSPDTRWEPQHF | TGTGCCAGCAGTTCCCCGGACACCCGATGGGAGCCCCAGCATTTT
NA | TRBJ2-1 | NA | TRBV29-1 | CSVVDASSVFNEQFF | TGCAGCGTTGTTGACGCTTCTAGTGTTTTCAATGAGCAGTTCTTC
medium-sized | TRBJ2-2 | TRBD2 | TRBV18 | CASSLGLAGEANTGELFF | TGTGCCAGCTCATTAGGACTAGCGGGAGAGGCGAACACCGGGGAGCTGTTTTTT
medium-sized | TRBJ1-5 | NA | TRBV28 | CASTRRNQPQHF | TGTGCCAGCACCCGAAGAAATCAGCCCCAGCATTTT
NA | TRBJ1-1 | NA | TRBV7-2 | CASSLGAVEAFF | TGTGCCAGCAGCTTAGGTGCAGTTGAAGCTTTCTTT
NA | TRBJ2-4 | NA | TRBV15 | CATSRRVGRLAKNIQYF | TGTGCCACCAGCAGGCGGGTCGGACGACTAGCCAAAAACATTCAGTACTTC
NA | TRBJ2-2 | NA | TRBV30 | CAWKRMAGNTGELFF | TGTGCCTGGAAAAGAATGGCGGGCAACACCGGGGAGCTGTTTTTT
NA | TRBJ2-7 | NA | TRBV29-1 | CSVEGVAYEQYF | TGCAGCGTTGAGGGCGTCGCGTACGAGCAGTACTTC
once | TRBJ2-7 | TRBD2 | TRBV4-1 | CASSQYNGGAGEQYF | TGCGCCAGCAGCCAATATAACGGGGGGGCTGGTGAGCAGTACTTC
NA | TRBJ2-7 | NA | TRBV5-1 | CASSLEGEQYF | TGCGCCAGCAGCTTGGAGGGCGAGCAGTACTTC
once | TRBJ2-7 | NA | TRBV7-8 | CASSLGFGVTYEQYF | TGTGCCAGCAGCTTAGGTTTTGGCGTTACCTACGAGCAGTACTTC
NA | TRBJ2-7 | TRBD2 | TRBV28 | CASSLRSSGSYEQYF | TGTGCCAGCAGTTTAAGGTCTAGCGGGAGTTACGAGCAGTACTTC
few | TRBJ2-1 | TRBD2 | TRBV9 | CASSSRTSEVRNEQFF | TGTGCCAGCAGCTCCCGGACTAGCGAGGTCCGCAATGAGCAGTTCTTC
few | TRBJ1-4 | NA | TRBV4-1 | CASSQESGGGEKLFF | TGCGCCAGCAGCCAAGAGAGTGGGGGCGGTGAAAAACTGTTTTTT
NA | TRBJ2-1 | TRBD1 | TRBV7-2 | CASSFKPGTGSYNEQFF | TGTGCCAGCAGCTTCAAACCCGGGACAGGCTCCTACAATGAGCAGTTCTTC
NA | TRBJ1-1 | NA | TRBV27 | CASIQWAEAFF | TGTGCCAGCATTCAGTGGGCTGAAGCTTTCTTT
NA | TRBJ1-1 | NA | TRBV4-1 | CASSQPRNYVADTEAFF | TGCGCCAGCAGCCAACCTCGGAACTACGTGGCGGACACTGAAGCTTTCTTT
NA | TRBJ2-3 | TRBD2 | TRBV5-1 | CASSLTSEASTDTQYF | TGCGCCAGCAGCCTGACTAGCGAGGCTAGCACAGATACGCAGTATTTT
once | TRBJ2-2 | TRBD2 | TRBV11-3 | CASSSKRGGTGELFF | TGTGCCAGCAGCTCCAAGCGGGGCGGTACCGGGGAGCTGTTTTTT
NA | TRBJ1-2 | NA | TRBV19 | CASSIEDGNYGYTF | TGTGCCAGTAGTATAGAGGACGGGAACTATGGCTACACCTTC
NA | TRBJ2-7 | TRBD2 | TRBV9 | CASSEDPEAGGNYEQYF | TGTGCCAGCAGCGAGGATCCGGAAGCGGGAGGGAACTACGAGCAGTACTTC
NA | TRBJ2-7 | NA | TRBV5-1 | CASSLVRGTPYEQYF | TGCGCCAGCAGCTTGGTACGCGGGACACCTTACGAGCAGTACTTC
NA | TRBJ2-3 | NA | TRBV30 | CAWSYVASTDTQYF | TGTGCCTGGAGTTACGTAGCAAGCACAGATACGCAGTATTTT
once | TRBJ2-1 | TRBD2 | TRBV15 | CATSRAPTAGVTEQFF | TGTGCCACCAGCAGAGCCCCCACAGCGGGAGTAACTGAGCAGTTCTTC
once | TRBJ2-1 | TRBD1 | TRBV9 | CASSETGEPYNEQFF | TGTGCCAGCAGCGAGACAGGGGAACCCTACAATGAGCAGTTCTTC
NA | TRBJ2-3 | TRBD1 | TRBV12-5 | CASASHRGTDTQYF | TGTGCTAGTGCTTCACACAGGGGTACAGATACGCAGTATTTT
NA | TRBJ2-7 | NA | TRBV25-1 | CASSESGGRVGYEQYF | TGTGCCAGCAGTGAATCTGGTGGCAGGGTAGGCTACGAGCAGTACTTC
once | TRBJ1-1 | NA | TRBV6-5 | CASSPMSVGQNEAFF | TGTGCCAGCAGTCCTATGTCAGTAGGGCAAAATGAAGCTTTCTTT
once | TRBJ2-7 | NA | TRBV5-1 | CASSSGLNNHYEQYF | TGCGCCAGCAGCTCAGGACTAAATAATCACTACGAGCAGTACTTC
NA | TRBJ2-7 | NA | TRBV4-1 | CASSQNRDSRTYEQYF | TGCGCCAGCAGCCAAAACCGGGACTCCCGGACCTACGAGCAGTACTTC
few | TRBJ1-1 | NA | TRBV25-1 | CASSEQVEAFF | TGTGCCAGCAGTGAACAGGTTGAAGCTTTCTTT
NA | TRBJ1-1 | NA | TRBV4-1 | CASSHNNANTEAFF | TGCGCCAGCAGCCATAATAACGCGAACACTGAAGCTTTCTTT
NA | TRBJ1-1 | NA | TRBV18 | CASSPPLIPEAFF | TGTGCCAGCTCACCACCTCTGATCCCTGAAGCTTTCTTT
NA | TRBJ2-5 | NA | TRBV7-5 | CASSLHGLQETQYF | TGTGCCAGCAGCTTACATGGATTACAAGAGACCCAGTACTTC
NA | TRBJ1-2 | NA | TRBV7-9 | CASSPRQVNGYTF | TGTGCCAGCAGTCCGAGACAGGTTAATGGCTACACCTTC
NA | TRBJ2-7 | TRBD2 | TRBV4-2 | CASSKGLAGGGIGYEQYF | TGTGCCAGCAGCAAAGGACTAGCGGGAGGGGGTATAGGGTACGAGCAGTACTTC
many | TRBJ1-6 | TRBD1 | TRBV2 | CASSTGTGSSPLHF | TGTGCCAGCAGTACCGGGACAGGGAGTTCACCCCTCCACTTT